Reported below is one T cell receptor beta chain. Its cognate antigen is unknown. Generated by immunoSEQ multiplex PCR, the TCRdb table keeps only in-frame clones and is missing some. The sample shows tens of thousands of clones, 95% of them seen only once. Per germline, CDR1 SQVTM and CDR2 ANQGSEA. V was clipped by 5 bases and J by 4 bases, with 12 bases between them. The CDR3 has 13 amino acids. The source of the sample is a study of graft-versus-host responses after intestinal transplantation. The sample here was unstimulated CD8+ T cells sorted from spleen or lymph node cells, taken before transplant. The rearrangement uses TRBV29-1 and TRBJ2-1, with D tentatively TRBD1 or TRBD2 (6 bases each). This receptor was taken from a human donor who was the organ donor for an intestinal transplant. CDR3 nucleotide sequence: TGCAGCGTTTCCGGGGGCCTGTACAATGAGCAGTTCTTC. Its protein is CSVSGGLYNEQFF.